This record looks at one T cell receptor (beta chain) sequence and its context. What it binds is unknown. This entry comes from a study of PD-1 blockade in classical Hodgkin lymphoma. The study, taken as a whole, reports: Reports described newly diagnosed patients as having lower baseline TCR diversity than healthy donors. Baseline diversity was lower in partial responders and progressors than complete responders. Why the repertoires differ is still unclear, perhaps disease activity or prior therapy.

CDR1 and CDR2 from the germline V gene are LNHDA and SQIVND (reference sequence). This CDR3 spans 13 amino acids. Trimming cost V 6 bases and J 1 base, with 9 bases left between them. TCRdb's table, derived via immunoSEQ multiplex PCR, lists solely in-frame clones and lacks some. This repertoire shows about 24,000 clones, about 81% found once; its top ten account for approximately 6.2%. Time point denoted: cycle 4 day 1 (C4D1), after five to seven weeks of nivolumab. Every patient relapsed after autologous stem cell transplantation, and brentuximab vedotin exposure varied. This clonotype was sampled from a human donor with classical Hodgkin lymphoma. This rearrangement joins TRBV19 to TRBJ1-1; D unresolved. The sample here was peripheral blood mononuclear cells (PBMCs), taken before the fourth cycle of nivolumab. The CDR3 nucleotides are TGTGCCAGTAGCTCATGGGGGAACACTGAAGCTTTCTTT. It translates to CASSSWGNTEAFF.